This T cell receptor (beta chain) is from a study of post-analysis software for immune sequencing data. Overall study findings and caveats: The normalized Chao1 diversity of multiple sclerosis patients was significantly lower than that of controls. There were five or six TRBV segments more frequent in patients than controls, and TRBV5-6, TRBV5-1 and TRBV20-1 were among them. By F measure, strong co-clustering occurred among samples prepared in the same batch.

The CDR3 extends over 14 amino acids. Germline assignment: CDR1 SEHNR and CDR2 FQNEAQ (reference sequence). cDNA libraries of TCR beta carried unique molecular identifiers. TCRdb reanalysed the PCR reads using MiXCR and keeps one entry per CDR3 protein. Counted here are about 160,000 distinct CDR3 sequences, 35% to 40% occurring once; the ten biggest clones make up about 26%. Comments on this clonotype: Its specificity is not known. This may come from a read error, since a much larger clone is one base off.

The specimen comprised blood, sampled after autologous hematopoietic stem cell transplantation. The origin of this receptor is a girl aged 10 to 17 with multiple sclerosis. The rearrangement joins TRBV7-9 to TRBJ1-4, with D tentatively TRBD1 (5 bases). The CDR3 DNA sequence: TGTGCCAGCAGCCCGATGACAGAAAATGAAAAACGGTTTTTT. Its protein is CASSPMTENEKRFF.